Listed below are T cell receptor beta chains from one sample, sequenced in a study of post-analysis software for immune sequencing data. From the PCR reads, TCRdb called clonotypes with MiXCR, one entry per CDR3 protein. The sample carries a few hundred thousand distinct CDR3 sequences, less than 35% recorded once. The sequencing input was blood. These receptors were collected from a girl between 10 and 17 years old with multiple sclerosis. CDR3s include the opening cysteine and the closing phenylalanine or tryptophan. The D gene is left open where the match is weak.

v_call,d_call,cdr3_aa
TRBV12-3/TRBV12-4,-,CASSHGGVDYGYTF
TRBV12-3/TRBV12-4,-,CASSPREYYSNQPQHF
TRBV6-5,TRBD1,CASSYSSRGREQYF
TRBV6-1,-,CASRRGSPSTDTQYF
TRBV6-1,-,CASSEVRCYRPTQHF
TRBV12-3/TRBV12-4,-,CASSQGFSNQPQHF
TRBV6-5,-,CASSQQGLRNEQFF
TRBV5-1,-,CASSPVAGSGANVLTF
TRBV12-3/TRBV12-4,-,CASSLGAGKYGYTF
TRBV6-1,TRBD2,CASRRALAGGRGETQYF
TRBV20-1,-,CSARSGGAGTDTQYF
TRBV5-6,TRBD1,CASSSFDREDTEAFF
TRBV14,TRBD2,CASSQDMVAGGKNIQYF
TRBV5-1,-,CASSFDRISYEQYF
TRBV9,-,CASSVAKSGANVLTF
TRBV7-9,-,CASSLVIGETQYF
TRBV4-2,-,CASSQGWGLNTEAFF
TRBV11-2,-,CASSLDQGWDQPQHF
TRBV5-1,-,CASSLVSGVIHNEQFF
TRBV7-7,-,CASSLGRAHQETQYF
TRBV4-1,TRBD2,CASSQTYSGESTDTQYF
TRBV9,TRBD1,CASSVDLTGINEQFF
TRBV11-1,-,CASSRSGTQTYEQYF
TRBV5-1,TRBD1,CASRPDRASSYEQYF
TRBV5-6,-,CASSLRVGVREQFF
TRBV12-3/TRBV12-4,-,CASRPTGNTEAFF
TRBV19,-,CASNGLSPDGEQFF
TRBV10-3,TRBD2,CASGGAGETQYF
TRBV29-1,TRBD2,CSVEDLQGLAGGTDTQYF
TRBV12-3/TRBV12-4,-,CASAQGSWGYTF
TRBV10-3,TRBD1,CAITPGQGDEQFF
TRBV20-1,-,CSARSGAGLTYEQYF
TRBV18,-,CASSTTLPSGYEQYF
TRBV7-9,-,CASSFVGDTQYF
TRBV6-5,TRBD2,CASSYSGLAGTSDTQYF
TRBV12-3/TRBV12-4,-,CASSLKDIILREDQPQHF
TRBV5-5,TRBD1,CASSTTGREAFF
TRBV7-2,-,CASSLSSGYYGYTF
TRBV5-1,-,CASSLGGVSPYNEQFF
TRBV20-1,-,CSARRVGGRAGRTDTQYF
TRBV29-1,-,CSVTDGLNTEAFF
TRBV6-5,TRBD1,CASSYSGQAEETQYF
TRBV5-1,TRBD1,CASSQGQLETQYF
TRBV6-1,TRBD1,CASSGPGFRGFQPQHF
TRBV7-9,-,CASSLGTFGQYF
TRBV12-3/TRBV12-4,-,CASSGRGGYTF
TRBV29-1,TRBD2,CSVDGGDSYEQYF
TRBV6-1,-,CASSGSESGYTF
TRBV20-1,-,CSARGMRQSSYNEQFF
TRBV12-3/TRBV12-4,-,CASRSTEEETQYF
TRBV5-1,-,CVSSGSEVEGYTF
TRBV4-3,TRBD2,CASSRQRGRTDTQYF